These T cell receptor beta chains were read from a single sample in a study of shared clonotypes between healthy human individuals. Some clones are missing from TCRdb's copy, which holds only in-frame ones; the method was immunoSEQ multiplex PCR. The sample includes millions of clones, 90% to 95% of them seen just once. Sequenced input: naive CD4+ T cells sorted from blood. All receptors come from a young man in good health. CDR3s include the opening cysteine and the closing phenylalanine or tryptophan. A D gene is named only where the DNA matches it firmly. The size of a clone is reported for some rows only, either as once, few or many, or as a class for expanded clones.

clone size	D gene	V gene	J gene	CDR3 DNA	CDR3 protein
NA	NA	TRBV5-1	TRBJ2-3	TGCGCCAGCAGCTTGGCCCTATCGGGAGATACGCAGTATTTT	CASSLALSGDTQYF
NA	NA	TRBV10-3	TRBJ2-5	TGTGCCATCAGCGGGACCGATTTGGGGCAAGAGACCCAGTACTTC	CAISGTDLGQETQYF
NA	TRBD1	TRBV30	TRBJ2-3	TGTGCCTGGAGGAGGACAGGGAACCTCCCAGATACGCAGTATTTT	CAWRRTGNLPDTQYF
NA	TRBD2	TRBV5-4	TRBJ2-2	TGTGCCAGCAGCACGAGGGGCGGGGGTCCAGCCGGGGAGCTGTTTTTT	CASSTRGGGPAGELFF
NA	NA	TRBV6-1	TRBJ2-3	TGTGCCAGCGGCCTGCCCCGCACAGATACGCAGTATTTT	CASGLPRTDTQYF
NA	NA	TRBV6-6	TRBJ2-3	TGTGCCAGCAGTTTTCCAGCCCCCGGGGCTAATACGCAGTATTTT	CASSFPAPGANTQYF
NA	NA	TRBV30	TRBJ2-2	TGTGCCTGGAGTGGGGACTCGGGCGGGGAACTGTTTTTT	CAWSGDSGGELFF
NA	NA	TRBV5-6	TRBJ2-7	TGTGCCAGCAGCTTGGCCGGGGAAATGGGCTCCTACGAGCAGTACTTC	CASSLAGEMGSYEQYF
NA	NA	TRBV25-1	TRBJ2-7	TGTGCCAGCAGAGGGAGGGGGGTCTACGAGCAGTACTTC	CASRGRGVYEQYF
NA	NA	TRBV5-1	TRBJ1-5	TGCGCCAGCAGCTTGGATCCGACAGGTGATGCAAATCAGCCCCAGCATTTT	CASSLDPTGDANQPQHF
NA	TRBD1	TRBV7-2	TRBJ1-2	TGTGCCAGCAGCTTAGACAGGGGGAATGGCTACACCTTC	CASSLDRGNGYTF
NA	TRBD2	TRBV11-2	TRBJ2-1	TGTGCCAGCAGCTTCAACCGACTAGCCACCGAGCAGTTCTTC	CASSFNRLATEQFF
NA	NA	TRBV29-1	TRBJ1-3	TGCAGCAGCAGTCTCCTCTCTGGAAACACCATATATTTT	CSSSLLSGNTIYF
once	TRBD1	TRBV5-6	TRBJ1-4	TGTGCCAGCAGCGCAGACAGGGGTCTACGGGAAAAACTGTTTTTT	CASSADRGLREKLFF
once	NA	TRBV10-3	TRBJ2-7	TGTGCCATCAGTGAGCAGACCTACGAGCAGTACTTC	CAISEQTYEQYF
once	NA	TRBV5-6	TRBJ1-3	TGTGCCAGCCGGGAGGGCCCTGGAAACACCATATATTTT	CASREGPGNTIYF